The rows below give T cell receptor beta chains drawn from one sample of a study of cytomegalovirus exposure and HLA in healthy donors. Clones were sequenced by immunoSEQ multiplex PCR, and TCRdb holds only the in-frame ones, with some missing. This table holds 100,000 to 150,000 clones, around 95% found once. The sample taken for sequencing was PBMCs. Receptors were obtained from a man younger than 35 in good health and CMV-seronegative. Both conserved end residues are part of each CDR3. The D gene is left open where the match is weak. Clone size is stated in some rows and not others, as once, few, many or a class when expanded.

d_call j_call v_call clone_size cdr3_nt cdr3_aa
NA TRBJ1-4 TRBV19 NA TGTGCCAGTAGTTGGGGACAAGCAACTAATGAAAAACTGTTTTTT CASSWGQATNEKLFF
TRBD1 TRBJ1-2 TRBV5-1 NA TGCGCCAGCAGCTCGCCCAGGACAGGGGGCATAAGTGGCTACACCTTC CASSSPRTGGISGYTF
NA TRBJ2-1 TRBV7-8 NA TGTGCCAGCAGCCCGGGTGGGCGGGGTACCTACAATGAGCAGTTCTTC CASSPGGRGTYNEQFF
TRBD2 TRBJ2-1 TRBV29-1 NA TGCAGCGGGAGGGTTCCGGGACTAGTGGCTGAGCAGTTCTTC CSGRVPGLVAEQFF
TRBD1 TRBJ2-1 TRBV28 NA TGTGCCAGCAGAGGCGGCCTTGGACAGGGGGCACATGAGCAGTTCTTC CASRGGLGQGAHEQFF
NA TRBJ2-7 TRBV11-3 NA TGTGCCAGCAGCTTAGGGACCAGGGGCGAGCAGTACTTC CASSLGTRGEQYF
NA TRBJ2-7 TRBV5-4 NA TGTGCCAGCAGCTTGGGAGCTAGTTACGAGCAGTACTTC CASSLGASYEQYF
NA TRBJ1-2 TRBV29-1 once TGCAGCGTTGCCCGGGGTGGTACGCAAAACTATGGCTACACCTTC CSVARGGTQNYGYTF
NA TRBJ1-1 TRBV5-1 NA TGCGCCAGCAGCTTGACAGGTTTAGGCACTGAAGCTTTCTTT CASSLTGLGTEAFF
TRBD1 TRBJ1-2 TRBV27 NA TGTGCCAGCAGTTTAGGACAGGGGGCTAACTATGGCTACACCTTC CASSLGQGANYGYTF
TRBD1 TRBJ2-7 TRBV7-8 NA TGTGCCAGCAGCACACCTCCCGGACAGGGAGATTACTACGAGCAGTACTTC CASSTPPGQGDYYEQYF
NA TRBJ1-1 TRBV30 NA TGTGCCTGGAGTCGGTCGAGGGCCCCTATGAACACTGAAGCTTTCTTT CAWSRSRAPMNTEAFF
TRBD2 TRBJ2-1 TRBV7-9 NA TGTGCCAGCAGCTTAGTCGGACTAGCGGGGACGCGGCAGTTCTTC CASSLVGLAGTRQFF
TRBD1 TRBJ2-7 TRBV10-3 NA TGTGCCATCAGTGACCGACAGGGACGCTACGAGCAGTACTTC CAISDRQGRYEQYF
NA TRBJ1-4 TRBV28 NA TGTGCCAGCAGCTCCACCCGACAGACAACTAATGAAAAACTGTTTTTT CASSSTRQTTNEKLFF
NA TRBJ1-5 TRBV19 few TGTGCCAGTAGTACGAAAGCCACCCTCAATCAGCCCCAGCATTTT CASSTKATLNQPQHF
TRBD1 TRBJ2-2 TRBV5-4 NA TGTGCCAGCAGCGGACCGGGACAGGGGGACACCGGGGAGCTGTTTTTT CASSGPGQGDTGELFF
NA TRBJ2-7 TRBV20-1 NA TGCAGTGTAAGCGGGTTAGGCGAGCAGTACTTC CSVSGLGEQYF
TRBD2 TRBJ2-3 TRBV28 NA TGTGCCAGCAGTTTTAGCGGGAGAGCGGATACGCAGTATTTT CASSFSGRADTQYF
NA TRBJ2-3 TRBV29-1 NA TGCAGCGTTAGGAGGACAGGCACAGATACGCAGTATTTT CSVRRTGTDTQYF
TRBD1 TRBJ1-2 TRBV9 NA TGTGCCAGCAGCCTCCGGACAGGGAGGTACTATGGCTACACCTTC CASSLRTGRYYGYTF
NA TRBJ1-3 TRBV5-1 NA TGCGCCAGCAGCTTGGATGGAGCCTCTGGAAACACCATATATTTT CASSLDGASGNTIYF
NA TRBJ1-1 TRBV7-2 NA TGTGCCAGCAGCTTCCCCAGGGAGGACACTGAAGCTTTCTTT CASSFPREDTEAFF
TRBD1 TRBJ2-7 TRBV5-4 NA TGTGCCAGCAGCTTGCCGACAGGGCCGAGGGAGCAGTACTTC CASSLPTGPREQYF
NA TRBJ1-2 TRBV4-3 NA TGCGCCAGCAGCGGCCGCCGGGGGGAGAAGGGCTATGGCTACACCTTC CASSGRRGEKGYGYTF
NA TRBJ2-1 TRBV5-1 NA TGCGCCAGCAGCCCGGACAGAAACAATGAGCAGTTCTTC CASSPDRNNEQFF
NA TRBJ2-4 TRBV7-2 NA TGTGCCAGCAGCTTAGGCGGATCGCAGATCATTCAGTACTTC CASSLGGSQIIQYF
TRBD2 TRBJ2-3 TRBV6-1 NA TGTGCCAGCAGTGCCCCACTAGCGGGCGGGACAGATACGCAGTATTTT CASSAPLAGGTDTQYF
NA TRBJ2-1 TRBV29-1 NA TGCAGCGTTGAGTTCGGACTATCAACTGGGGGGATCATGTACAATGAGCAGTTCTTC CSVEFGLSTGGIMYNEQFF
TRBD2 TRBJ2-7 TRBV5-1 NA TGCGCCAGCAGCTCCCATTTGCGGGAGGCGCCTCCTGAGCAGTACTTC CASSSHLREAPPEQYF
TRBD2 TRBJ2-7 TRBV7-9 NA TGTGCCAGCAGCTCCGGAGTTGGGGCGGGAGGAGCCTACGAGCAGTACTTC CASSSGVGAGGAYEQYF
NA TRBJ1-1 TRBV13 NA TGTGCCAGCAGCCTCCGGGGGGCCGGGACTGAAGCTTTCTTT CASSLRGAGTEAFF
TRBD2 TRBJ2-7 TRBV7-9 NA TGTGCCAGCAGCTTAGGGACTAGCGGAACGAACGAGCAGTACTTC CASSLGTSGTNEQYF
TRBD2 TRBJ2-2 TRBV18 NA TGTGCCAGCTCACCGGGACTAGCGGAGGGAGACACCGGGGAGCTGTTTTTT CASSPGLAEGDTGELFF
NA TRBJ1-5 TRBV11-2 NA TGTGCCAGCAGCGCACTCCGGGACATCAATCAGCCCCAGCATTTT CASSALRDINQPQHF
TRBD2 TRBJ2-1 TRBV4-1 once TGCGCCAGCAGCCTTAGCGGGAGCTCCTACAATGAGCAGTTCTTC CASSLSGSSYNEQFF
TRBD1 TRBJ2-7 TRBV28 NA TGTGCCAGCGCCCCCAGGGGGAGATCTAGGTACGAGCAGTACTTC CASAPRGRSRYEQYF
NA TRBJ1-2 TRBV28 few TGTGCCAGCAGGGCGGGAGGCTATGGCTACACCTTC CASRAGGYGYTF
NA TRBJ1-1 TRBV27 NA TGTGCCAGCAGTTTATCCATGAACACTGAAGCTTTCTTT CASSLSMNTEAFF
NA TRBJ2-1 TRBV11-2 NA TGTGCCAGCAGCCGTCTTCATGAGCAGTTCTTC CASSRLHEQFF
TRBD1 TRBJ2-7 TRBV27 NA TGTGCCAGCAGACCGGGACAGGATAGATACGAGCAGTACTTC CASRPGQDRYEQYF
NA TRBJ1-2 TRBV28 once TGTGCCAGCAGACCTTACTTCGGTCACTATGGCTACACCTTC CASRPYFGHYGYTF
TRBD2 TRBJ2-6 TRBV28 NA TGTGTGGGAGGGAGCTCTGGGGCCAACGTCCTGACTTTC CVGGSSGANVLTF
NA TRBJ1-2 TRBV4-3 NA TGCGCCAGCAGCCAGAGGTTGGGAGGGCGGGATGGCTACACCTTC CASSQRLGGRDGYTF
NA TRBJ2-5 TRBV4-2 NA TGTGCCAGCAGCCAACCGGGGGTACAAGAGACCCAGTACTTC CASSQPGVQETQYF
NA TRBJ2-3 TRBV7-9 NA TGTGCCAGCACCACCGCCCAGGGAAGTGATACAGATACGCAGTATTTT CASTTAQGSDTDTQYF
NA TRBJ2-7 TRBV4-3 NA TGCGCCAGCAGCCAAGAAGGGAGGAACCACGAGCAGTACTTC CASSQEGRNHEQYF
NA TRBJ1-5 TRBV30 NA TGTGCCTGGAGTGTGGGAGCTGATCAGCCCCAGCATTTT CAWSVGADQPQHF
TRBD1 TRBJ2-4 TRBV7-3 NA TGTGCCAGCAGCTCCGGGACAGCGTTCGGATATCGGCAAGCCAAAAACATTCAGTACTTC CASSSGTAFGYRQAKNIQYF
NA TRBJ1-2 TRBV30 NA TGTGCCTGGAGTGTAAGCGCCTTCTCCTATGGCTACACCTTC CAWSVSAFSYGYTF
TRBD2 TRBJ2-2 TRBV12-5 NA TGTGCTAGTGGTTTATCTTGGACTAGCGGGGCGAACACCGGGGAGCTGTTTTTT CASGLSWTSGANTGELFF
TRBD1 TRBJ2-7 TRBV14 NA TGTGCCAGCAGCGAACAGGGGACCTACGAGCAGTACTTC CASSEQGTYEQYF
NA TRBJ2-3 TRBV2 NA TGTGCCAGCAGTGAGTCCGGGACTCAACCCACAGATACGCAGTATTTT CASSESGTQPTDTQYF
TRBD1 TRBJ1-2 TRBV5-4 NA TGTGCCAGCAGCTTGGTCCAGGGGGCGTTTAGTAACTATGGCTACACCTTC CASSLVQGAFSNYGYTF
NA TRBJ1-5 TRBV30 NA TGTGCCTGGAGTGGAGTAGGCAATCAGCCCCAGCATTTT CAWSGVGNQPQHF